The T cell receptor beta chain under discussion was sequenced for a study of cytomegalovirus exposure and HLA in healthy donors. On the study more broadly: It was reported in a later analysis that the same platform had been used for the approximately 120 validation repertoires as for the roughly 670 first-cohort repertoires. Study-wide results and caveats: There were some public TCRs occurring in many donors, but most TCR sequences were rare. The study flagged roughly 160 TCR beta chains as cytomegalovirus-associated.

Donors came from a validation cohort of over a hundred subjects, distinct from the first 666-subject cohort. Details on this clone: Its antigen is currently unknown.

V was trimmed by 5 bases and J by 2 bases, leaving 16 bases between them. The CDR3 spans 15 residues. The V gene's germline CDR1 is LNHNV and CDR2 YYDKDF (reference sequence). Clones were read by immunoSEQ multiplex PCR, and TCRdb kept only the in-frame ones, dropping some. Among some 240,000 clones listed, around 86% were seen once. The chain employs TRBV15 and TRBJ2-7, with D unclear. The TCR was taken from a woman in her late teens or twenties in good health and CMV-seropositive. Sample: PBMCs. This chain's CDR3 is CATSVPRDKTYEQYF. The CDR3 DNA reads TGTGCCACCAGCGTCCCCAGAGACAAGACCTACGAGCAGTACTTC.